This T cell receptor (beta chain) was sequenced during a study of T cells after posttransplantation cyclophosphamide. Trimming at V came to 4 bases and at J to 7 bases, leaving 7 bases not matched to a gene. The germline V gene has CDR1 KGHSH and CDR2 LQKENI. There are 15 residues in the CDR3. TCRdb's copy holds only in-frame clones and misses some; the assay was immunoSEQ multiplex PCR. The sample contains about 25,000 clones, none of them singletons. Study-wide findings and caveats: Recipient CMV seropositivity and CMV reactivation strongly tracked TRB clonality. Tissue-infiltrating T cells from skin or gut overlapped little with blood T cells.

On the day of bone marrow donation, the related graft donor provided peripheral blood. There are many counts of this clone. The antigen remains undetermined. The origin of this receptor is a woman between 50 and 59 years old in good health, CMV-negative, and a related stem cell transplant donor. The chain joins TRBV18 to TRBJ1-6; 7 nucleotides align to TRBD1. Sequencing input: PBMCs. The chain's CDR3 is CASSRQGGGNSPLHF. CDR3 DNA sequence: TGTGCCAGCTCACGACAGGGTGGTGGAAATTCACCCCTCCACTTT.